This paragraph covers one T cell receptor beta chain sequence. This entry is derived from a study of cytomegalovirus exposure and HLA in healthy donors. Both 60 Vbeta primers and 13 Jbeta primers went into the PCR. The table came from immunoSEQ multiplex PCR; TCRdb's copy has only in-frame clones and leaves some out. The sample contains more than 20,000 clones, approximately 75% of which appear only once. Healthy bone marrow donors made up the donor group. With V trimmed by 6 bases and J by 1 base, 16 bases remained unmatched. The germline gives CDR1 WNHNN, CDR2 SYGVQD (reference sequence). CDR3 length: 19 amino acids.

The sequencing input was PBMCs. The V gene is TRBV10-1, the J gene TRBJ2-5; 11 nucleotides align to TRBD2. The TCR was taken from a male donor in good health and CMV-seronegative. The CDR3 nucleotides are TGCGCCAGCAGACGACTAGCGGGGCGCTTTTGGCTATTCCAAGAGACCCAGTACTTC. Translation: CASRRLAGRFWLFQETQYF.